A single sample is the source of the 13 T cell receptor beta chains below, sequenced in a study of blood T cell repertoires in COVID-19. Using immunoSEQ multiplex PCR, the repertoire was profiled, and TCRdb retains in-frame clones only, with some absent. The sample contains a few hundred thousand clones, over 80% of which appear only once. Material: peripheral blood. The source of these receptors is a woman in her forties or fifties with COVID-19, enrolled during active disease.

This chain uses TRBV5-1 with TRBJ2-1, with D possibly matching TRBD1 (6 bases). V lost 4 bases and J lost 0, with 8 bases in between. In germline, CDR1 is SGHRS, CDR2 YFSETQ. This CDR3 comprises 14 residues. The CDR3 sequence is CASSPQGSYNEQFF. The CDR3 DNA follows: TGCGCCAGCAGCCCACAGGGCTCCTACAATGAGCAGTTCTTC.

The rearrangement uses TRBV6-5 and TRBJ2-3; the match to TRBD2 covers 8 bases. CDR3 size: 16 residues. The V gene end was trimmed by 2 bases and the J gene end by 3 bases; junction bases not matched to a gene: 7. The germline gives CDR1 MNHEY, CDR2 SVGAGI. CDR3 nucleotide sequence: TGTGCCAGCAGTTACCGGACTAGCAAAGGGACAGATACGCAGTATTTT. Translated, it gives CASSYRTSKGTDTQYF.

This clone appeared once. The gene calls are TRBV19 and TRBJ1-4; a weak D match, TRBD1 (6 bases). Between the trimmed V and J ends, which lost 6 bases and 5 bases, there was a span of 13 bases. The CDR3 is 14 residues long. Germline V gene lookup returns CDR1 LNHDA and CDR2 SQIVND (reference sequence). This chain's CDR3 is CASSLDRINEKLFF. Here the CDR3 DNA reads TGTGCCAGTAGCCTCGACAGGATAAATGAAAAACTGTTTTTT.

The chain links TRBV5-8 to TRBJ1-4; 9 bases line up with TRBD1. This CDR3 is built from 16 residues. Trimming at V came to 3 bases and at J to 1 base, leaving 4 bases not matched to a gene. Germline assignment: CDR1 SGHTS and CDR2 YDEGEE. This CDR3 is CASSSTGGLTNEKLFF. The CDR3 DNA reads as TGTGCCAGCAGCTCGACAGGGGGGTTAACTAATGAAAAACTGTTTTTT.

This clone is a singleton in its sample. The genes are TRBV12-3 or TRBV12-4 and TRBJ2-7; tentatively, D is TRBD2 (5 bases). There are 13 residues in the CDR3. Trimming took 7 bases from V and 7 from J, leaving 17 bases between them. The CDR3 reads CASKRDKGEEQYF. DNA for the CDR3: TGTGCCAGCAAAAGGGATAAGGGAGAAGAGCAGTACTTC.

This sequence joins TRBV6-5 and TRBJ1-1; 7 bases align to TRBD1. Germline trimming cut 6 bases from V and 4 bases from J; bases unmatched to any gene: 8. CDR1 is MNHEY and CDR2 is SVGAGI in the germline V gene. CDR3 length: 14 residues. CDR3 region: CASSLDRYGTEAFF. The CDR3 nucleotides read TGTGCCAGCAGCCTGGACAGGTACGGCACTGAAGCTTTCTTT.

V and J are TRBV14 and TRBJ2-7, with a possible D match to TRBD2 (5 bases). This CDR3 has 14 residues. The germline V and J ends were trimmed by 4 bases and 0 bases, with 10 bases remaining between them. CDR1 is SGHDN and CDR2 is FVKESK in the germline V gene. The CDR3 nucleotides are TGTGCCAGCAGCCGGACTGAGCCCTCCTACGAGCAGTACTTC. Translation: CASSRTEPSYEQYF.

The chain links TRBV27 to TRBJ1-1, with D perhaps matching TRBD1 (6 bases). Trimming took 3 bases from V and 4 from J, leaving 12 bases between them. The CDR3 has 14 amino acids. Germline V lookup: CDR1 MNHEY, CDR2 SMNVEV (reference sequence). The CDR3 here is CASSFTGSGTEAFF. CDR3 in DNA: TGTGCCAGCAGTTTTACAGGGTCGGGCACTGAAGCTTTCTTT.

This chain joins TRBV10-3 and TRBJ2-7, with 9 bases lining up with TRBD1. Germline V gene data show CDR1 as ENHRY and CDR2 as SYGVKD. The CDR3 runs to 14 residues. V dropped 6 bases and J dropped 7; count of bases not matched to a gene: 10. The CDR3 loop reads CAIRRDRDLGEQYF. The CDR3 region has the DNA TGTGCCATCAGGCGGGACAGGGACTTGGGGGAGCAGTACTTC.

This chain links TRBV30 with TRBJ1-4; D uncertain. Germline-derived CDR1 and CDR2 are GTSNPN and SVGIG (reference sequence). The CDR3 spans 13 residues. V was cut by 1 base and J by 4 bases, with 7 bases left in between. CDR3 region: CAWSEQLNEKLFF. As DNA, the CDR3 is TGTGCCTGGAGTGAACAGCTTAATGAAAAACTGTTTTTT. The complete variable domain, with remaining parts taken from reference TRBV30 and TRBJ1-4, reads SQTIHQWPATLVQPVGSPLSLECTVEGTSNPNLYWYRQAAGRGLQLLFYSVGIGQISSEVPQNLSASRPQDRQFILSSKKLLLSDSGFYLCAWSEQLNEKLFFGSGTQLSVL.

This clone was seen once. The CDR3 loop is CASSQDWGLAIYNEQFF. The CDR3 DNA is TGTGCCAGCAGCCAAGATTGGGGACTAGCTATTTACAATGAGCAGTTCTTC. This chain uses TRBV14 with TRBJ2-1; the match to TRBD2 covers 9 bases. CDR3 length equals 17 residues. J was trimmed by 4 bases and V by 0 bases; bases with no gene match: 7. In germline, CDR1 is SGHDN, CDR2 FVKESK.

In this sample, this clone turned up once. This sequence joins TRBV6-5 and TRBJ2-7, with 12 nucleotides matching TRBD2. Germline values: CDR1 MNHEY, CDR2 SVGAGI. There are 13 residues in the CDR3. V shed 9 bases and J 5 bases; nucleotides not matched to a gene: 5. The DNA for the CDR3 is TGTGCCAGTGGACTAGCGGGAACGGACGAGCAGTACTTC. This sequence encodes CASGLAGTDEQYF.

This chain links TRBV27 with TRBJ1-1; 7 positions agree with TRBD1. The CDR3 contains 15 residues. Germline V gene data show CDR1 as MNHEY and CDR2 as SMNVEV (reference sequence). Trimming cost V 7 bases and J 1 base; bases outside gene matches: 9. CDR3 loop: CASKMDRRTNTEAFF. The DNA of the CDR3 is TGTGCCAGCAAGATGGACAGGCGAACGAACACTGAAGCTTTCTTT.